These 29 T cell receptor beta chains came from one sample sequenced in a study of T-cell reconstitution after alpha-beta-depleted transplantation in children. It was with unique molecular identifiers that the TCRbeta library was prepared. TCRdb recomputed calls from the PCR reads with MiXCR, one row per CDR3 protein. Counted here are approximately 400,000 distinct CDR3 sequences, roughly 11% occurring once; the ten biggest clones make up roughly 5.1%. Sequencing used PBMCs from the stem cell graft donor, obtained from the stem cell graft. All receptors come from a human donor who donated a stem cell graft to a child with acute myeloid leukemia.

The chain uses TRBV20-1 and TRBJ1-3; D is undetermined. CDR1 is DFQATT and CDR2 is SNEGSKA in the germline V gene (reference sequence). V was pared by 3 bases and J by 8 bases, with 11 bases between. This CDR3 contains 12 residues. CDR3 sequence reads: CSASYGVDTIYF. CDR3 bases: TGCAGTGCTAGCTATGGGGTTGACACCATATATTTT.

The chain uses TRBV20-1 and TRBJ2-5, with no clear D. This CDR3 spans 12 amino acids. CDR1 is DFQATT, CDR2 SNEGSKA, per germline (reference sequence). Deletions cut 3 bases from V and 2 bases from J, with 7 bases between. Here the CDR3 reads CSARDLQETQYF. The CDR3 nucleotides read TGCAGTGCTAGGGACCTACAAGAGACCCAGTACTTC.

As to this clonotype: A clone one base away is much larger, so this may be a read error. V is TRBV7-3 and J is TRBJ2-3, with TRBD1 as a possible D gene (5 bases). The CDR3 covers 15 residues. Germline lookup yields CDR1 SGHTA and CDR2 FQGTGA. The DNA of the CDR3 is TGTGCCAGCAGCTTAATACCTACCGCGACAGATACGCATTATTTT. This sequence encodes CASSLIPTATDTHYF. The full variable domain, its missing parts supplied by reference TRBV7-3 and TRBJ2-3, is GAGVSQTPSNKVTEKGKYVELRCDPISGHTALYWYRQSLGQGPEFLIYFQGTGAADDSGLPNDRFFAVRPEGSVSTLKIQRTERGDSAVYLCASSLIPTATDTHYFGPGTRLTVL.

This clonotype occurred a few times. This sequence joins TRBV7-8 and TRBJ1-6; a weak D match, TRBD1 (6 bases). Germline values: CDR1 SGHVS, CDR2 FQNEAQ. The CDR3 totals 15 residues. V was clipped by 4 bases and J by 5 bases, with 12 bases between them. In DNA, the CDR3 is TGTGCCAGCAGCTCACTCAGGGGAAATAATTCACCCCTCCACTTT. Protein sequence: CASSSLRGNNSPLHF.

V is TRBV7-9 and J is TRBJ2-6; D unclear. V lost 5 bases and J 2 bases, leaving 7 bases between the germline ends. The CDR3 is 14 amino acids. Germline-derived CDR1 and CDR2 are SEHNR and FQNEAQ (reference sequence). The DNA for the CDR3 is TGTGCCAGCAGCCAAGGCCCTGGGGCCAACGTCCTGACTTTC. Protein product: CASSQGPGANVLTF.

This chain joins TRBV11-2 and TRBJ2-3; D ambiguous. Between the trimmed V and J ends, which lost 2 bases and 3 bases, there was a span of 21 bases. Looked up from germline, CDR1 is SGHAT and CDR2 is FQNNGV. The CDR3 covers 18 residues. The CDR3 region is CASSLLWVRVSRTDTQYF. DNA for the CDR3: TGTGCCAGCAGCTTACTGTGGGTCCGGGTCAGTAGGACAGATACGCAGTATTTT.

This clonotype has more than one count but fewer than ten. The chain is built from TRBV7-2 and TRBJ2-2; no definite D call. CDR3 length: 14 amino acids. Trimming cost V 5 bases and J 6 bases, with 13 bases left between them. The germline V gene encodes CDR1 SGHTA and CDR2 FQGNSA. The CDR3 nucleotides read TGTGCCAGCAGCCAAGGGATAGGGCCCGGGGAGCTGTTTTTT. Its translation: CASSQGIGPGELFF.

This clonotype was observed a handful of times. As DNA, the CDR3 is TGTGCCAGCAGCCCCAGACAGGTCTTAAACACTGAAGCTTTCTTT. This translates into CASSPRQVLNTEAFF. The chain links TRBV9 to TRBJ1-1; a possible D gene is TRBD1 (6 bases). The CDR3 extends over 15 amino acids. In germline, CDR1 is SGDLS, CDR2 YYNGEE. V was trimmed by 4 bases and J by 2 bases, leaving 15 bases between them.

This clonotype was observed a handful of times. The V and J genes are TRBV10-3 and TRBJ2-2; D not resolved. The CDR3 is 15 residues long. Looked up from germline, CDR1 is ENHRY and CDR2 is SYGVKD. V dropped 0 bases and J dropped 6 bases, with 11 bases sitting between them. The DNA of the CDR3 is TGTGCCATCAGTGAGTCCGCCGGGCAGGCCGGGGAGCTGTTTTTT. It yields the protein CAISESAGQAGELFF.

This clonotype has at least ten counts. The rearrangement links TRBV7-8 to TRBJ2-5; the D gene could be TRBD1 or TRBD2 (7 bases each). V shed 0 bases and J shed 2 bases, with 10 bases lying between them. This CDR3 is 15 amino acids long. CDR1 is SGHVS and CDR2 is FQNEAQ in the germline V gene. The CDR3 nucleotides are TGTGCCAGCAGCTTAGCCCAGGGGGGGCAAGAGACCCAGTACTTC. Translating it yields CASSLAQGGQETQYF.

This clonotype was seen more than once but under ten times. V is TRBV20-1 and J is TRBJ1-2; 8 positions agree with TRBD1. The V gene end was trimmed by 4 bases and the J gene end by 4 bases; junction bases not matched to a gene: 8. CDR3 length: 14 residues. The germline CDR1 and CDR2 sequences are DFQATT and SNEGSKA (reference sequence). CDR3 residues: CSAIRGLFRYGYTF. CDR3 nucleotides: TGCAGTGCTATCAGGGGGCTATTTCGCTATGGCTACACCTTC.

This clonotype was detected only a few times. V is TRBV11-3 and J is TRBJ1-5; tentatively, D is TRBD1 (5 bases). The V gene's germline CDR1 is SGHNT and CDR2 YENEEA. The CDR3 is 16 residues long. V dropped 9 bases and J dropped 1 base, with 19 bases sitting between them. The CDR3, as DNA: TGTGCCAGACCGCGCGGGGACTTGATAAGCAATCAGCCCCAGCATTTT. It is translated as CARPRGDLISNQPQHF. Full variable domain (remainder filled in from reference TRBV11-3 and TRBJ1-5): EAGVVQSPRYKIIEKKQPVAFWCNPISGHNTLYWYLQNLGQGPELLIRYENEEAVDDSQLPKDRFSAERLKGVDSTLKIQPAELGDSAVYLCARPRGDLISNQPQHFGDGTRLSIL.

The V gene is TRBV7-2, the J gene TRBJ2-1; 14 bases map to TRBD2. The CDR3 runs 17 residues. CDR1 and CDR2 (germline): SGHTA, FQGNSA. Trimming took 2 bases from V and 9 from J; bases not matched to a gene: 9. The CDR3 nucleotides read TGTGCCAGCAGCTTACCGCCGGGACTAGCGGGAGTGGGTGAGCAGTTCTTC. The encoded protein is CASSLPPGLAGVGEQFF.

This clonotype was counted many times. The rearrangement uses TRBV20-1 and TRBJ2-5, with 11 bases matching TRBD1. The CDR3 is made up of 14 amino acids. Germline V gene lookup returns CDR1 DFQATT and CDR2 SNEGSKA (reference sequence). The V gene end was trimmed by 5 bases and the J gene end by 4 bases; junction bases not matched to a gene: 6. In DNA form, the CDR3 reads TGCAGTGCTGGGGGACAGGGGGTGGGAGAGACCCAGTACTTC. It yields the protein CSAGGQGVGETQYF.

The table lists this clonotype with a few counts. The gene calls are TRBV7-2 and TRBJ1-2; 7 nucleotides match TRBD1. The CDR3 is made up of 14 amino acids. Trimming took 5 bases from V and 5 from J; bases not matched to a gene: 8. Per the germline V gene, CDR1 is SGHTA and CDR2 is FQGNSA. The CDR3 DNA sequence: TGTGCCAGCAGCCCCAGGGGGGGGGCTTATGGCTACACCTTC. This codes for CASSPRGGAYGYTF.

This clonotype was recorded a few times. This chain connects TRBV12-3 or TRBV12-4 to TRBJ2-5, with 7 bases lining up with TRBD1. The CDR3 has 14 amino acids. V shed 6 bases and J 5 bases; nucleotides not matched to a gene: 9. In DNA form, the CDR3 reads TGTGCCAGCAGCCGTTCCCAGGGGGTGGAGACCCAGTACTTC. Amino acids: CASSRSQGVETQYF.

The chain links TRBV7-2 to TRBJ2-7; no firm D call. Germline assignment: CDR1 SGHTA and CDR2 FQGNSA. The V end was cut by 1 base, the J end by 1 base, with 11 bases between. The CDR3 totals 15 residues. CDR3 DNA: TGTGCCAGCAGCTTAGGGCGGACGGGTTCCTACGAGCAGTACTTC. Its protein is CASSLGRTGSYEQYF. The whole variable domain, filled in from reference TRBV7-2 and TRBJ2-7, reads GAGVSQSPSNKVTEKGKDVELRCDPISGHTALYWYRQSLGQGLEFLIYFQGNSAPDKSGLPSDRFSAERTGGSVSTLTIQRTQQEDSAVYLCASSLGRTGSYEQYFGPGTRLTVT.

The DNA for the CDR3 is TGCGCCAGCAGCCAAAACCTACAGATTGAGCAGTTCTTC. As protein: CASSQNLQIEQFF. The rearrangement joins TRBV4-3 to TRBJ2-1, with D hard to call. Germline assignment: CDR1 LGHNA and CDR2 YSLEER. The CDR3 contains 13 residues. V shed 2 bases and J shed 9 bases, with 11 bases lying between them.

This clonotype was picked up a small number of times. The gene calls are TRBV5-1 and TRBJ2-2; 7 bases are shared with TRBD1. The trim removed 3 bases at V and 2 bases at J, leaving 7 bases unmatched. CDR1 is SGHRS and CDR2 is YFSETQ in the germline V gene. The CDR3 is made up of 16 amino acids. This CDR3 reads CASSSPGTANTGELFF. The CDR3, as DNA: TGCGCCAGCAGCTCGCCGGGGACAGCCAACACCGGGGAGCTGTTTTTT.

The J gene is TRBJ2-5, the V gene TRBV11-3; D is unclear. V was cut by 5 bases and J by 1 base, with 5 bases left in between. Germline V lookup: CDR1 SGHNT, CDR2 YENEEA. The CDR3 runs 12 residues. The CDR3 is CASSNFQETQYF. The CDR3 nucleotides are TGTGCCAGCAGCAACTTCCAAGAGACCCAGTACTTC.

This clonotype was seen at least ten times. The rearrangement links TRBV27 to TRBJ2-7, with D possibly TRBD1 on 5 matching bases. V gave up 2 bases and J gave up 5 bases, with 10 bases separating them. CDR1 is MNHEY and CDR2 is SMNVEV in the germline V gene (reference sequence). The CDR3 extends over 13 amino acids. As DNA, the CDR3 is TGTGCCAGCAGTTTAGGACAATTTAACGAGCAGTACTTC. Translated: CASSLGQFNEQYF.

The CDR3 nucleotides read TGTGCCAGCAGCTTACTAGGCGGGACCCCAGGGACCCAGTACTTC. This gives the protein CASSLLGGTPGTQYF. The chain recombines TRBV7-2 with TRBJ2-5; D might be TRBD2 (6 bases). Trimming shortened V by 2 bases and J by 7 bases, and 17 bases separated the two germline ends. CDR1 and CDR2 (germline): SGHTA, FQGNSA. This CDR3 spans 15 amino acids.

V and J are TRBV27 and TRBJ1-6, with a weak D call TRBD1 (5 bases). Per germline, CDR1 MNHEY and CDR2 SMNVEV (reference sequence). The CDR3 consists of 17 residues. Trimming left V 2 bases short and J 5 bases short, with 16 bases between. CDR3 bases: TGTGCCAGCAGTTTAAGGTTGCGGGGCGTGGATAATTCACCCCTCCACTTT. Amino acids: CASSLRLRGVDNSPLHF.

This clonotype was seen repeatedly, ten times or more. The chain links TRBV10-3 to TRBJ2-7; D is possibly TRBD2 (5 bases). The V and J ends lost 11 bases and 0 bases respectively, with 17 bases between them. This CDR3 comprises 14 residues. Germline-derived CDR1 and CDR2 are ENHRY and SYGVKD. The CDR3 sequence is CASNLRDHSYEQYF. The CDR3 DNA reads TGTGCCTCCAACCTCCGGGATCACTCCTACGAGCAGTACTTC.

The sample holds many counts of this clonotype. V usage is TRBV5-1 and J usage is TRBJ2-7; 13 nucleotides line up with TRBD2. The V gene end was trimmed by 5 bases and the J gene end by 7 bases; junction bases not matched to a gene: 9. Germline V lookup: CDR1 SGHRS, CDR2 YFSETQ. The CDR3 covers 15 residues. CDR3 residues: CASSLLGLAGVEQYF. The CDR3 DNA reads as TGCGCCAGCAGTCTTCTCGGACTAGCGGGAGTTGAGCAGTACTTC. The complete variable domain, with remaining parts taken from reference TRBV5-1 and TRBJ2-7, reads KAGVTQTPRYLIKTRGQQVTLSCSPISGHRSVSWYQQTPGQGLQFLFEYFSETQRNKGNFPGRFSGRQFSNSRSEMNVSTLELGDSALYLCASSLLGLAGVEQYFGPGTRLTVT.

This clonotype came up a few times. DNA of the CDR3: TGCGCCAGCAGCCAGACAGGTACCTACAATGAGCAGTTCTTC. Amino acid sequence: CASSQTGTYNEQFF. The chain is built from TRBV10-1 and TRBJ2-1, with D possibly TRBD1 on 6 matching bases. Germline CDR1 WNHNN, CDR2 SYGVQD (reference sequence). The ends were cut back, 6 bases at V and 2 bases at J, with 11 bases in the middle. The CDR3 has 14 residues.

This clonotype was recorded many times. The chain is built from TRBV6-1 and TRBJ2-3; D possibly uses TRBD1 or TRBD2 (5 bases each). The V end was cut by 6 bases, the J end by 2 bases, with 15 bases between. Germline lookup yields CDR1 MNHNS and CDR2 SASEGT. The CDR3 length is 15 residues. The CDR3 sequence: CASSLGAYHTDTQYF. The CDR3 region has the DNA TGTGCCAGCAGCCTCGGGGCTTACCACACAGATACGCAGTATTTT.

V usage is TRBV6-1 and J usage is TRBJ1-1; the D is unclear. Trimming took 4 bases from V and 4 from J, leaving 16 bases between them. CDR1 and CDR2 from the germline V gene are MNHNS and SASEGT. The CDR3 runs 15 residues. CDR3 loop: CASSAGAFGGTEAFF. CDR3 DNA: TGTGCCAGCAGTGCGGGAGCCTTTGGAGGCACTGAAGCTTTCTTT.

This clonotype was seen many times. The rearrangement uses TRBV6-2 or TRBV6-3 and TRBJ2-3; 9 nucleotides match TRBD2. The CDR3 is 14 residues long. J gave up 6 bases and V 6 bases, and 7 bases lay outside the gene matches. Germline V lookup: CDR1 MNHEY, CDR2 SVGEGT. The CDR3 is CASSRGRDLDTQYF. The CDR3 nucleotides are TGTGCCAGCAGCCGCGGGAGGGATTTGGATACGCAGTATTTT.